This TCR beta chain is from a study of metastatic and nonmetastatic thyroid tumors. The overall study: For malignant and benign thyroid patients, tumor or nodule tissue and blood were the sources whose repertoires were compared. Overall study findings and caveats: Significantly greater TCR beta diversity was reportedly found in malignant thyroid tumors than in benign nodules (in blood and tumor).

In the original processing: In papillary thyroid cancer, a distant-metastasis classifier was built using CDR3 differences across clinicopathological groups. TCRdb used MiXCR to call clones anew from the PCR reads. For this entry, the V and J calls and clone size follow TCRdb and not the study's own pipeline. The sample lists around 20,000 clones; roughly 26% were seen once. Treatment of any kind had been given to no patient before thyroid surgery. V was clipped by 1 base and J by 7 bases; unmatched bases: 2. The CDR3 has 15 amino acids. From germline, CDR1 is SGHAT and CDR2 FQDESV (reference sequence). A word on this clone: Its antigen is unknown.

Sample: tumor tissue. The chain has TRBV11-1 and TRBJ2-1, with 12 bases matching TRBD2. This sequence was found in a female donor with papillary thyroid cancer or a benign thyroid nodule (not recorded which). Some clones in this sample may be carry-over from other donors' samples. CDR3 amino acids: CASSLVGLAGNEQFF. The CDR3 nucleotides are TGTGCCAGCAGCTTAGTGGGACTAGCGGGTAATGAGCAGTTCTTC.